This T cell receptor beta chain derives from a study of CD8+CD57+ T cells in acquired aplastic anemia. Patients included in sequencing had previously demonstrated CD8+CD57+ cell expansion by flow cytometry. None of the patients had been given any therapy when their blood was sampled. J was trimmed by 4 bases and V by 4 bases; bases with no gene match: 13. The CDR3 has 18 amino acids. TCR beta VDJ and CDR3 were profiled, and genomic DNA was the template. TCRdb independently ran MiXCR on the reads; one entry per CDR3 protein. This table holds around 170,000 distinct CDR3 sequences, less than 60% found once.

The chain is built from TRBV12-3 or TRBV12-4 and TRBJ2-3; 11 nucleotides line up with TRBD1. The clonotype comes from a human donor with aplastic anemia. Sequenced input: sorted CD4+, CD8+, or CD8+CD57+ T cells (not recorded which) from PBMCs. The CDR3 DNA follows: TGTGCCAGCAGTTCCGTTTGGGACAGGGGGATATCAGCAGATACGCAGTATTTT. As protein: CASSSVWDRGISADTQYF.